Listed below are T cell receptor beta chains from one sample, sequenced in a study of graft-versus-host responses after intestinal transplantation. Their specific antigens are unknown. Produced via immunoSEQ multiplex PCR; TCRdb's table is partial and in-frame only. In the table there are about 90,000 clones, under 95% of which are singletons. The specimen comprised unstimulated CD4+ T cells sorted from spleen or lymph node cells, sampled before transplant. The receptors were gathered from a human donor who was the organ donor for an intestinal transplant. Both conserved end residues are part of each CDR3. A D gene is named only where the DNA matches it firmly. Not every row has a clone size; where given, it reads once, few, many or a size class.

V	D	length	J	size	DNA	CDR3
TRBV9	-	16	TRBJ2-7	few	TGTGCCAGCAGCCCCCGACAGGTTGACAGGTTCTACGAGCAGTACTTC	CASSPRQVDRFYEQYF
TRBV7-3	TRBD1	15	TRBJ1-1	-	TGTGCCAGCAGCTTTAGACAGGGGAGGAACACTGAAGCTTTCTTT	CASSFRQGRNTEAFF
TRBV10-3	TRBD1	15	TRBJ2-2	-	TGTGCCACCAGGGCCGGGACAGGGAACACCGGGGAGCTGTTTTTT	CATRAGTGNTGELFF
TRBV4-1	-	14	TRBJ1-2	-	TGCGCCAGCAGCCAAGGACTACAGGGTCCCTCGCGATCCTTC	CASSQGLQGPSRSF
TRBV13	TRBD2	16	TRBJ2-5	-	TGTGCCAGCACCAAGCAGGGCGGGAGGGCTACGGAGACCCAGTACTTC	CASTKQGGRATETQYF
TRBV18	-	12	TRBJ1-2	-	TGTGCCAGCTCACCATCTAGAGATGGCTACACCTTC	CASSPSRDGYTF
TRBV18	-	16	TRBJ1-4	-	TGTGCCAGCTCACCTATGGAAGCTAGGGGGAATGAAAAACTGTTTTTT	CASSPMEARGNEKLFF
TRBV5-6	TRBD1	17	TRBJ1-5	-	TGTGCCAGCAGCTTGATGAGACAGGGTAGGAGCAATCAGCCCCAGCATTTT	CASSLMRQGRSNQPQHF
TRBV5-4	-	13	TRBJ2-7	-	TGTGCCAGCAGCTTGGTAGGGAGCTACGAGCAGTACTTC	CASSLVGSYEQYF
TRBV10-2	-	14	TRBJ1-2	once	TGCGCCAGCAGTGAGTCGGGAGGGGACTATGGCTACACCTTC	CASSESGGDYGYTF
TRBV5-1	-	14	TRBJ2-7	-	TGCGCCAGCAGCCCCGGGACACTTCCCTACGAGCAGTACTTC	CASSPGTLPYEQYF
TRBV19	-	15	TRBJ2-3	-	TGTGCCAGTAGTATAGGGGGGACTAGCACAGATACGCAGTATTTT	CASSIGGTSTDTQYF
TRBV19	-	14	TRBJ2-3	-	TGTGCCAGTAGTAGCCGTGGGGCCCCAGATACGCAGTATTTT	CASSSRGAPDTQYF
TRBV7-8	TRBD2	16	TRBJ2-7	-	TGTGCCAGCAGCTTAGCGACTAGCGGGAGTCTGTACGAGCAGTACTTC	CASSLATSGSLYEQYF
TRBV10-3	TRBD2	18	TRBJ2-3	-	TGTGCCATCAATCAAGGACTAGCGGGACCTACTAGCACAGATACGCAGTATTTT	CAINQGLAGPTSTDTQYF
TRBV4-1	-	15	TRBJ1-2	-	TGCGCCAGCAGCCAAGAGCAGGGCCTCAACTATGGCTACACCTTC	CASSQEQGLNYGYTF
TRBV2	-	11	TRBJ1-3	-	TGTGCCGGAGAATCTGGAAACACCATATATTTT	CAGESGNTIYF
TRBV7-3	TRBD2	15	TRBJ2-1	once	TGTGCCAGCAGCCCTAGCGGGAACACCTACAATGAGCAGTTCTTC	CASSPSGNTYNEQFF
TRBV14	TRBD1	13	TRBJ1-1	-	TGTGCCAGTACAAGGGGGCAGGGCGTGGAAGCTTTCTTT	CASTRGQGVEAFF
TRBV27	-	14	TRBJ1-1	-	TGTGCCAGCAGGGAGGGGCAAATGAACACTGAAGCTTTCTTT	CASREGQMNTEAFF
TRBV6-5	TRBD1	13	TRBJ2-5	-	TGTGCCAGCAGTCGGGGAGCTAACAGGGGCACACACTTC	CASSRGANRGTHF
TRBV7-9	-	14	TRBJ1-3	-	TGTGCCAGCAGCTCACAGGGTTCTGGAAACACCATATATTTT	CASSSQGSGNTIYF
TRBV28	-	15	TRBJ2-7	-	TGTGCCAGCAGAAATTCGGGGGGCGGAACCTACGAGCAGTACTTC	CASRNSGGGTYEQYF
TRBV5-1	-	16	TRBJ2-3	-	TGCGCCAGCAGCTCGCGGGACAGCTCAGGCACAGATACGCAGTATTTT	CASSSRDSSGTDTQYF
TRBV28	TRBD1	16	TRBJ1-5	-	TGTGCCAGCAGTCTAGCTCGGGACAGAGTCAATCAGCCCCAGCATTTT	CASSLARDRVNQPQHF
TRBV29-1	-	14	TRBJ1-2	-	TGCAGCGTTGAAACGCGGGGGGCCGCCTATGGCTACACCTTC	CSVETRGAAYGYTF
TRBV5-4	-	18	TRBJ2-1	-	TGTGCCAGCAACTTGGAGATCGGGAGTACGAGGTCCTACAATGAGCAGTTCTTC	CASNLEIGSTRSYNEQFF
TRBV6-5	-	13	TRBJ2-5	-	TGTGCCAGCAGTTATCTACATGCAGGGACCCAGTACTTC	CASSYLHAGTQYF
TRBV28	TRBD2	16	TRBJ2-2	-	TGTGCCAGCAGTTTGTTACTAGCGGGGGACACCGGGGAGCTGTTTTTT	CASSLLLAGDTGELFF
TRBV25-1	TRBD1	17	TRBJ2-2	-	TGTGCCAGCAGTGAATGGGCAGGGGGTGGGAACACCGGGGAGCTGTTTTTT	CASSEWAGGGNTGELFF
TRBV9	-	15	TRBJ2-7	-	TGTGCCAGCAGCGTATCTTCCGCTGGGGGGTACGAGCAGTACTTC	CASSVSSAGGYEQYF
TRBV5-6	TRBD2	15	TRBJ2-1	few	TGTGCCAGCAGCTTTCGGGGAGGGAACTACAATGAGCAGTTCTTC	CASSFRGGNYNEQFF
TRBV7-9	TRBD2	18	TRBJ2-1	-	TGTGCCAGCAGCTTAGCAAAAGGACTAGCGGGAGGTTTTAGTGAGCAGTTCTTC	CASSLAKGLAGGFSEQFF
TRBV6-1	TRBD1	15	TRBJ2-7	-	TGTGCCAGCAGTTTATACCGGGACAGGGCGGGTCAGCAGTACTTC	CASSLYRDRAGQQYF
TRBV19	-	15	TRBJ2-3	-	TGTGCCAGTAGTCCCCGGGGGGCCGGCACAGATACGCAGTATTTT	CASSPRGAGTDTQYF
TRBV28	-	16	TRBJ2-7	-	TGTGCCAGCAGCTGGTCTTGGGGAAAGGGGACCTACGAGCAGTACTTC	CASSWSWGKGTYEQYF
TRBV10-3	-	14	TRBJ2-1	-	TGTGCCATCGGTAGCGGAACCAACTACAATGAGCAGTTCTTC	CAIGSGTNYNEQFF
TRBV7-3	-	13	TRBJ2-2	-	TGTGCCAGCAGCACCGCAGGGAACGGGGAGCTGTTTTTT	CASSTAGNGELFF
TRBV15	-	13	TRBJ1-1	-	TGTGCCACCAGATCCAGGGAGAACACTGAAGCTTTCTTT	CATRSRENTEAFF
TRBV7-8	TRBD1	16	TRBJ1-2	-	TGTGCCAGCAGCTTATTGACTACAGGGGGTAACTATGGCTACACCTTC	CASSLLTTGGNYGYTF
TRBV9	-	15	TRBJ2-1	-	TGTGCCAGCAGCGTATCCGGGATGCCCTACAATGAGCAGTTCTTC	CASSVSGMPYNEQFF
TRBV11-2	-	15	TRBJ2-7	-	TGTGCCAGCAGCTTTGTTCGCGGGGCTTCCTACGAGCAGTACTTC	CASSFVRGASYEQYF
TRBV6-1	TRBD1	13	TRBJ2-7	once	TGTGCCAGCAGTCGGACAGGGGACAACGAGCAGTACTTC	CASSRTGDNEQYF
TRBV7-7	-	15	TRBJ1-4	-	TGTGCCAGCAGCCGCGGACACTCAACTAATGAAAAACTGTTTTTT	CASSRGHSTNEKLFF
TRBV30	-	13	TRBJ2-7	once	TGTGCCTGGAGTAAGGAGACCTCCTACGAGCAGTACTTC	CAWSKETSYEQYF
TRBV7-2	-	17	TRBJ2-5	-	TGTGCCAGCAGCTTAGGACGGGGGGCCCCTACCCAAGAGACCCAGTACTTC	CASSLGRGAPTQETQYF
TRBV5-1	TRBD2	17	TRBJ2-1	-	TGCGCCAGCAGCCTACCCTTAGCGGGAGAGGCGGTCAATGAGCAGTTCTTC	CASSLPLAGEAVNEQFF
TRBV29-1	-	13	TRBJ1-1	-	TGCAGCGTTGAAGGGCAGGGAAGGACTGAAGCTTTCTTT	CSVEGQGRTEAFF
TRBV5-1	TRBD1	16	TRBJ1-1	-	TGCGCCAGCAGCCCTAGGGGGCCGGATTCGCGGACTGAAGCTTTCTTT	CASSPRGPDSRTEAFF
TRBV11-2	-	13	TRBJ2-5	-	TGTGCCAGCAGCTTAGTCGTACAAGAGACCCAGTACTTC	CASSLVVQETQYF
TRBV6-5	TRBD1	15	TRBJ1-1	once	TGTGCCAGCAGTGCATGGACAGGGGGGAACACTGAAGCTTTCTTT	CASSAWTGGNTEAFF
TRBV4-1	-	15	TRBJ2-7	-	TGCGCCAGCAGCCAGTCCGGGACTGGCTTTTACGAGCAGTACTTC	CASSQSGTGFYEQYF
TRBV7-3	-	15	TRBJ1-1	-	TGTGCCAGCAGCTTAGTGGACAGCAGGGGCACTGAAGCTTTCTTT	CASSLVDSRGTEAFF
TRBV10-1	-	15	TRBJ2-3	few	TGCGCCAGCAGTGGTTCCGGGAGTGGGTCAGATACGCAGTATTTT	CASSGSGSGSDTQYF
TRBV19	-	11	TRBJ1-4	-	TGTGCCAGTAGTGTTCGGGAAAAACTGTTTTTT	CASSVREKLFF
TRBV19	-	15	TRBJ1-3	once	TGTGCCAGTAGTCTCTCCAGGGCACTTGGAAACACCATATATTTT	CASSLSRALGNTIYF
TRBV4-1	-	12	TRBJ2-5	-	TGCGCCAGCAGCCAAGTCAGGGAGACCCAGTACTTC	CASSQVRETQYF
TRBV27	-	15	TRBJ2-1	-	TGTGCCAGCAGTCTGACTAGACCCCAGTACAATGAGCAGTTCTTC	CASSLTRPQYNEQFF
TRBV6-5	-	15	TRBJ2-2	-	TGTGCCAGCAGTTTTTCCGGGGACTCCTGGGGGGAGCTGTTTTTT	CASSFSGDSWGELFF
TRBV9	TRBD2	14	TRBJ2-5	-	TGTGCCAGCAGCGTGGGTAGCGGGAGAGAGACCCAGTACTTC	CASSVGSGRETQYF